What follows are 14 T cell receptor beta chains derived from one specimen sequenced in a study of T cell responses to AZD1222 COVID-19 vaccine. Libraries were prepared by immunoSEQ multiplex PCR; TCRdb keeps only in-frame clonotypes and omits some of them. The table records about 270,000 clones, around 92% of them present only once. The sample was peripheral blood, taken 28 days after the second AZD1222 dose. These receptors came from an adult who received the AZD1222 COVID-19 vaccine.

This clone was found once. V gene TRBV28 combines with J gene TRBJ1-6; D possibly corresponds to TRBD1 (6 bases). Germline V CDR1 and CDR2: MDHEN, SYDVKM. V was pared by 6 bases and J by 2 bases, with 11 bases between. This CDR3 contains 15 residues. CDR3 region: CASSNWDTYNSPLHF. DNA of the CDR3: TGTGCCAGCAGCAACTGGGACACCTATAATTCACCCCTCCACTTT.

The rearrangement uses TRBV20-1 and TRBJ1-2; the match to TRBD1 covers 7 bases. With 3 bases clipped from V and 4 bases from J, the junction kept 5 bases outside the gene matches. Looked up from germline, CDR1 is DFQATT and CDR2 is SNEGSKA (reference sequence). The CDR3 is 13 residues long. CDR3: CSASPQGVYGYTF. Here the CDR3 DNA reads TGCAGTGCTAGTCCGCAGGGGGTCTATGGCTACACCTTC.

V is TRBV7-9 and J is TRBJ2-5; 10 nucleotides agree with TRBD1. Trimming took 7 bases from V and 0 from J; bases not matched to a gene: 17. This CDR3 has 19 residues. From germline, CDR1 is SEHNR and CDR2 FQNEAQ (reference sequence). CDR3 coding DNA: TGTGCCAGCATCCTAACCGGGACAGGGGTCCCGCAATACCAAGAGACCCAGTACTTC. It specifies CASILTGTGVPQYQETQYF.

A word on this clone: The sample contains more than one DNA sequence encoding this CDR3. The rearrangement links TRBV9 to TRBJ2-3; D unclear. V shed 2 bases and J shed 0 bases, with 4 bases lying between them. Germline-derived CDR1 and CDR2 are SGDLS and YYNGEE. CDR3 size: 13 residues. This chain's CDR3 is CASSVGSTDTQYF. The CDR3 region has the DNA TGTGCCAGCAGCGTGGGTAGCACAGATACGCAGTATTTT.

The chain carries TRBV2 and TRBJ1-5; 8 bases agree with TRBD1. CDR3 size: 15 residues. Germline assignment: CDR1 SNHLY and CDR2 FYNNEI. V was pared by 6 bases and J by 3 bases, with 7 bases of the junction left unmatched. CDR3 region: CASSLDRAFNQPQHF. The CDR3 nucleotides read TGTGCCAGCAGCTTGGACAGGGCATTCAATCAGCCCCAGCATTTT.

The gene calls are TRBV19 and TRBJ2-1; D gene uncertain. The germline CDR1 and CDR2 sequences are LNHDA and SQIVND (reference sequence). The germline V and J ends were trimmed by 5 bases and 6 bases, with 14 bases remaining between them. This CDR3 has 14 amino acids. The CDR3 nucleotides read TGTGCCAGTAGTCCCCCTAGTTCTGGCAATGAGCAGTTCTTC. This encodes CASSPPSSGNEQFF.

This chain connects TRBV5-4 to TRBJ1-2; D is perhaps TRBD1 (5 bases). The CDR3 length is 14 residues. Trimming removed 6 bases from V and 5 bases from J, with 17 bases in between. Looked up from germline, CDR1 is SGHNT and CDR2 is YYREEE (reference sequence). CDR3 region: CASKPRDGGYGYTF. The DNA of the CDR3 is TGTGCCAGCAAGCCCCGGGACGGCGGGTATGGCTACACCTTC.

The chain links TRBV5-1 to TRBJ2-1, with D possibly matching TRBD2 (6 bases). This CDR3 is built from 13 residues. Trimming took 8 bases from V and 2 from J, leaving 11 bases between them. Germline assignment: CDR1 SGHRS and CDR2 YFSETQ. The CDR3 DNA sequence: TGCGCCAGTTCTAGCGCCGCCTACAATGAGCAGTTCTTC. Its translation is CASSSAAYNEQFF.

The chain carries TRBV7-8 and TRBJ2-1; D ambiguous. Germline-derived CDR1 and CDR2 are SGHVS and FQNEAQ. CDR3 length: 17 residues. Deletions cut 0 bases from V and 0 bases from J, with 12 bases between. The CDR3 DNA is TGTGCCAGCAGCTTAGCTTTTGGGGTGAGCTCCTACAATGAGCAGTTCTTC. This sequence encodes CASSLAFGVSSYNEQFF.

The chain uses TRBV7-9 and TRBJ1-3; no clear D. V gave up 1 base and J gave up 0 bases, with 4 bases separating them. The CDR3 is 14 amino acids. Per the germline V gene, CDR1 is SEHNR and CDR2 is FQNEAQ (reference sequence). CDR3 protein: CASSLGISGNTIYF. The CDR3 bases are TGTGCCAGCAGCTTAGGCATCTCTGGAAACACCATATATTTT.

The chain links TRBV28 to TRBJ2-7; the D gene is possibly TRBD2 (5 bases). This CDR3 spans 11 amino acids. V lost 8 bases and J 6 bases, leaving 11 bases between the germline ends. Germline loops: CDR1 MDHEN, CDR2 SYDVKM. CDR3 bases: TGTGCCAGCTTATCGGGGAGCGAGCAGTACTTC. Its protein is CASLSGSEQYF.

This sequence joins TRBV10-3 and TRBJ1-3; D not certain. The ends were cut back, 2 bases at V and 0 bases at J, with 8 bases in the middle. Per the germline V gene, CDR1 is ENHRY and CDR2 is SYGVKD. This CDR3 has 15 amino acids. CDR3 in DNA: TGTGCCATCAGTGAGGGCGGTCGCTCTGGAAACACCATATATTTT. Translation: CAISEGGRSGNTIYF.

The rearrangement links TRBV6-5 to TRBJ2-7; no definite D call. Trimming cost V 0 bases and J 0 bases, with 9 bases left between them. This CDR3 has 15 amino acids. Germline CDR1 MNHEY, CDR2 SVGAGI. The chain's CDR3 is CASSYSSGYSYEQYF. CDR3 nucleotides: TGTGCCAGCAGTTACTCCTCCGGTTACTCCTACGAGCAGTACTTC.

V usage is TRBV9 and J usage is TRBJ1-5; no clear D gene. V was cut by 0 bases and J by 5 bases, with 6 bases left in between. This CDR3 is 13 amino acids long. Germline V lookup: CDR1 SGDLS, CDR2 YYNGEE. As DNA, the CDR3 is TGTGCCAGCAGCGTAGACCCATATCAGCCCCAGCATTTT. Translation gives CASSVDPYQPQHF.